These 21 T cell receptor beta chains were sequenced from one sample in a study of cytomegalovirus exposure and HLA in healthy donors. This PCR relied on a set of 60 Vbeta primers and 13 Jbeta primers. Clones were read by immunoSEQ multiplex PCR, and TCRdb kept only the in-frame ones, dropping some. The sample consists of some 190,000 clones, 65% to 80% of them appearing once. The material sequenced was PBMCs. These receptors were obtained from a woman aged 25 to 45 in good health and CMV-seropositive.

This clone was found a few times. The CDR3 nucleotides are TGTGCCAGCAGGGGAACAGGGAGGGACACTGAAGCTTTCTTT. This gives the protein CASRGTGRDTEAFF. The chain is built from TRBV5-4 and TRBJ1-1; TRBD1 might be the D (6 bases). CDR1 is SGHNT and CDR2 is YYREEE in the germline V gene (reference sequence). Trimming took off 5 bases at V and 3 bases at J, with 14 bases between the two ends. The CDR3 is 14 residues long.

This clone was observed a handful of times. The chain couples TRBV29-1 to TRBJ1-1; D may be TRBD1 (6 bases). V lost 6 bases to trimming and J lost 4 bases, with 12 bases between them. Germline V gene lookup returns CDR1 SQVTM and CDR2 ANQGSEA. The CDR3 runs 12 residues. The CDR3 region is CSVDPGATEAFF. The CDR3 region has the DNA TGCAGCGTGGACCCAGGGGCCACTGAAGCTTTCTTT.

CDR3: CASSRGTSGAPEQYF. The DNA for the CDR3 is TGTGCCAGCTCGCGGGGGACTAGCGGGGCCCCCGAGCAGTACTTC. This chain links TRBV9 with TRBJ2-7; TRBD2 agrees at 13 bases. V was pared by 7 bases and J by 6 bases, with 10 bases of the junction left unmatched. This CDR3 has 15 residues. CDR1 is SGDLS and CDR2 is YYNGEE in the germline V gene.

This clone was counted a single time. The chain couples TRBV11-2 to TRBJ1-6, with D unresolved. The germline gives CDR1 SGHAT, CDR2 FQNNGV. V was trimmed by 5 bases and J by 7 bases, leaving 15 bases between them. The CDR3 has 15 residues. The CDR3 nucleotides are TGTGCCAGCAGCGGCCGGGATGGGCAGAATTCACCCCTCCACTTT. Residues: CASSGRDGQNSPLHF.

This chain connects TRBV28 to TRBJ2-7, with 8 positions matching TRBD2. CDR1 and CDR2 from the germline V gene are MDHEN and SYDVKM. The CDR3 contains 15 residues. V shed 6 bases, J shed 2 bases, and the junction held 9 bases outside the gene matches. CDR3 coding DNA: TGTGCCAGCAGCCGGGGGGGGACCCCGGCCTACGAGCAGTACTTC. This gives the protein CASSRGGTPAYEQYF.

The chain combines TRBV28 with TRBJ2-7; D perhaps matches TRBD2 (6 bases). Between the trimmed V and J ends, which lost 8 bases and 2 bases, there was a span of 16 bases. Per germline, CDR1 MDHEN and CDR2 SYDVKM. CDR3 length: 14 residues. The CDR3: CASARGGTTYEQYF. For the CDR3, the DNA is TGTGCCAGCGCACGTGGGGGGACGACCTACGAGCAGTACTTC.

This clone was detected only once. Other DNA sequences in this sample translate to the same CDR3. This chain connects TRBV28 to TRBJ2-5, with 10 bases that match TRBD1. The CDR3 contains 14 residues. Germline trimming cut 5 bases from V and 4 bases from J; bases unmatched to any gene: 4. The germline V gene encodes CDR1 MDHEN and CDR2 SYDVKM. CDR3 DNA sequence: TGTGCCAGCAGTAGGGGACAGGGGAGAGAGACCCAGTACTTC. This translates into CASSRGQGRETQYF.

The CDR3, as DNA: TGTGCCAGCAGCTCTGACGGGACAGCTAACTATGGCTACACCTTC. Translated, it gives CASSSDGTANYGYTF. The chain carries TRBV5-6 and TRBJ1-2; 7 nucleotides align to TRBD1. The CDR3 covers 15 residues. Germline values: CDR1 SGHDT, CDR2 YYEEEE. The V gene end was trimmed by 3 bases and the J gene end by 0 bases; junction bases not matched to a gene: 5. Full variable domain (missing parts from reference TRBV5-6 and TRBJ1-2): DAGVTQSPTHLIKTRGQQVTLRCSPKSGHDTVSWYQQALGQGPQFIFQYYEEEERQRGNFPDRFSGHQFPNYSSELNVNALLLGDSALYLCASSSDGTANYGYTFGSGTRLTVV.

Here the CDR3 reads CASSRQLGTDTQYF. DNA of the CDR3: TGCGCCAGCAGTCGACAGCTAGGCACAGATACGCAGTATTTT. The genes are TRBV5-1 and TRBJ2-3, with TRBD1 as a possible D gene (5 bases). V was trimmed by 5 bases and J by 1 base, leaving 11 bases between them. The CDR3 sequence is 14 residues long. Germline loops: CDR1 SGHRS, CDR2 YFSETQ.

This chain uses TRBV4-2 with TRBJ2-7; 9 bases fit TRBD2. The CDR3 contains 16 residues. Germline V CDR1 and CDR2: LGHNA, YNFKEQ. Unmatched junction bases numbered 7, after V lost 2 bases and J lost 2 bases. The CDR3 DNA sequence: TGTGCCAGCAGCCAACTTAGCGGGGGTCAACCCTACGAGCAGTACTTC. This gives the protein CASSQLSGGQPYEQYF.

The V gene is TRBV12-5, the J gene TRBJ1-3, with TRBD1 matching 8 bases. The V segment lost 1 base and the J segment 3 bases; nucleotides outside the gene matches: 11. The CDR3 runs 18 residues. Germline V gene sequence: CDR1 LGHNT, CDR2 FRNRAP. This chain's CDR3 is CASGLDGDRRAGGNTIYF. DNA of the CDR3: TGTGCTAGTGGTTTGGATGGGGACAGGCGGGCAGGTGGAAACACCATATATTTT.

This rearrangement joins TRBV29-1 to TRBJ2-5; a possible D gene is TRBD2 (5 bases). Between the trimmed V and J ends, which lost 7 bases and 6 bases, there was a span of 15 bases. The CDR3 length is 12 residues. Germline V gene sequence: CDR1 SQVTM, CDR2 ANQGSEA. The CDR3: CSADGGGQTQYF. The CDR3 DNA reads as TGCAGCGCGGATGGCGGCGGGCAGACCCAGTACTTC.

This clone was seen only a few times. V is TRBV7-3 and J is TRBJ1-1; D is perhaps TRBD1 (6 bases). CDR3 length equals 13 residues. Germline values: CDR1 SGHTA, CDR2 FQGTGA. Trimming cost V 5 bases and J 1 base, with 8 bases left between them. CDR3 region: CASSLTGNTEAFF. The CDR3 DNA sequence: TGTGCCAGCAGCCTGACAGGGAACACTGAAGCTTTCTTT.

This clone turned up a few times. The chain carries TRBV21-1 and TRBJ2-3; TRBD1 is taken as the D call from the table, unchecked against the DNA. TRBV21-1 is tagged as a pseudogene. The CDR3 is made up of 22 amino acids. The CDR3 sequence is CASSNFRGARPPTHSSTDTQYF. CDR3 in DNA: TGTGCCAGCAGCAACTTCAGGGGCGCACGGCCTCCTACCCACTCTAGCACAGATACGCAGTATTTT.

The CDR3 DNA is TGTGCCAGCAGTGAAGCGAGTTGGGAGAAAGGCTACACCTTC. Its protein product is CASSEASWEKGYTF. The genes are TRBV6-1 and TRBJ1-2, with D uncertain. CDR3 length: 14 amino acids. The V and J ends lost 0 bases and 8 bases respectively, with 13 bases between them. Germline-derived CDR1 and CDR2 are MNHNS and SASEGT.

V is TRBV5-1 and J is TRBJ2-2; a weak D match, TRBD1 (6 bases). The CDR3 spans 13 residues. The germline CDR1 and CDR2 sequences are SGHRS and YFSETQ. With 4 bases removed from V and 5 bases from J, the gap between germline ends came to 9 bases. The CDR3 loop is CASSLQGTGELFF. In DNA form, the CDR3 reads TGCGCCAGCAGCCTACAGGGTACCGGGGAGCTGTTTTTT. Full variable domain (outside the CDR3, taken from reference TRBV5-1 and TRBJ2-2): KAGVTQTPRYLIKTRGQQVTLSCSPISGHRSVSWYQQTPGQGLQFLFEYFSETQRNKGNFPGRFSGRQFSNSRSEMNVSTLELGDSALYLCASSLQGTGELFFGEGSRLTVL.

This sequence joins TRBV6-1 and TRBJ2-7, with TRBD1 identical over 7 bases. This CDR3 has 15 amino acids. Trimming removed 6 bases from V and 4 bases from J; junction bases left unmatched: 12. The germline CDR1 and CDR2 sequences are MNHNS and SASEGT. CDR3 DNA sequence: TGTGCCAGCAGACTGGGACAGCGACGGGGATACGAGCAGTACTTC. Protein: CASRLGQRRGYEQYF.

The rearrangement links TRBV11-3 to TRBJ1-3, with a tentative D call TRBD1 (6 bases). The CDR3 extends over 17 amino acids. Looked up from germline, CDR1 is SGHNT and CDR2 is YENEEA. V was clipped by 5 bases and J by 3 bases, with 20 bases between them. CDR3 sequence: CASSAMGGALIGNTIYF. CDR3 nucleotides: TGTGCCAGCAGCGCCATGGGGGGGGCCCTTATTGGAAACACCATATATTTT.

The chain couples TRBV7-9 to TRBJ2-3; 9 nucleotides agree with TRBD2. This CDR3 contains 16 residues. Germline V gene lookup returns CDR1 SEHNR and CDR2 FQNEAQ (reference sequence). The junction had 9 bases not matched to a gene; V was cut back by 4 bases and J by 4 bases. The chain's CDR3 is CASSSVAGAGADTQYF. The CDR3 DNA reads TGTGCCAGCAGCTCGGTAGCGGGGGCGGGGGCAGATACGCAGTATTTT.

The chain joins TRBV7-9 to TRBJ2-3, with 13 bases identical to TRBD2. From germline, CDR1 is SEHNR and CDR2 FQNEAQ (reference sequence). This CDR3 is built from 17 residues. V was clipped by 5 bases and J by 3 bases; unmatched bases: 8. CDR3 residues: CASSPRLAGGVTDTQYF. For the CDR3, the DNA is TGTGCCAGCAGCCCCCGACTAGCGGGGGGTGTAACAGATACGCAGTATTTT.

The chain uses TRBV28 and TRBJ1-5; D possibly corresponds to TRBD1 (5 bases). V was cut by 7 bases and J by 1 base, with 11 bases left in between. Germline V gene lookup returns CDR1 MDHEN and CDR2 SYDVKM. This CDR3 has 14 residues. The CDR3 here is CASIKGMSNQPQHF. The CDR3 nucleotides are TGTGCCAGCATAAAGGGGATGAGCAATCAGCCCCAGCATTTT.